This T cell receptor (beta chain) was recovered during a study of cytomegalovirus exposure and HLA in healthy donors. Whole-study results and caveats: Later analysis associated a missense DCLRE1C variant with TCR beta V- and J-gene trimming. It was assumed in the presence/absence analyses that sequencing depth was roughly uniform across donors. In an earlier analysis, in some 540 donors, most V segments appeared productive either ~90% or ~30% of the time.

The study ran its PCR with 60 Vbeta and 13 Jbeta primers. The protocol was immunoSEQ multiplex PCR, while the TCRdb copy is restricted to in-frame clones and leaves out a portion. Of roughly 240,000 clones in the sample, roughly 85% are singletons; the top ten hold 0.24%. Of note for this clone: Its antigen is unknown.

Between the trimmed V and J ends, which lost 1 base and 4 bases, there was a span of 13 bases. The CDR3 extends over 15 amino acids. The germline gives CDR1 LGHNA, CDR2 YNFKEQ. V usage is TRBV4-2 and J usage is TRBJ2-5, with D maybe TRBD2 (6 bases). The sequenced material came from PBMCs. The clonotype originates from a girl between 2 and 10 years old in good health and CMV-seronegative. For the CDR3, the DNA is TGTGCCAGCAGCCAAGGCCAGGGAGGCCGAGAGACCCAGTACTTC. It translates to CASSQGQGGRETQYF.